Below are 32 T cell receptor beta chains sequenced from a single sample in a study of T cells in Graves' hyperthyroidism and ophthalmopathy. The source material, RNA transcripts, was used to amplify TCR beta CDR3 regions. The study used the HTBI primer set for a first-round RT-PCR of the TCR CDR3. Using its own MiXCR run on the multiplex PCR reads, TCRdb lists one record per CDR3 protein. The sample has about half a million distinct CDR3 sequences; approximately 25% are singletons. The sample taken for sequencing was blood. These receptors were taken from a woman in her twenties or thirties with Graves' ophthalmopathy.

The V gene is TRBV7-3, the J gene TRBJ2-5; D not resolved. The CDR3 is 14 amino acids. CDR1 SGHTA and CDR2 FQGTGA come from the germline V gene. Trimming took off 5 bases at V and 5 bases at J, with 15 bases between the two ends. CDR3 sequence (DNA): TGTGCCAGCAGCCCACACTCCACGAGGGAGACCCAGTACTTC. Residues: CASSPHSTRETQYF.

This clonotype was recorded many times. The chain combines TRBV20-1 with TRBJ1-2, with D perhaps matching TRBD1 (5 bases). This CDR3 has 13 amino acids. The ends were cut back, 6 bases at V and 3 bases at J, with 14 bases in the middle. CDR1 and CDR2 (germline): DFQATT, SNEGSKA (reference sequence). The CDR3 DNA sequence: TGCAGTGCCACATCGGGGGTGTACTATGGCTACACCTTC. Protein product: CSATSGVYYGYTF.

J is TRBJ2-7 and V is TRBV28; the match to TRBD2 covers 7 bases. The germline CDR1 and CDR2 sequences are MDHEN and SYDVKM. The CDR3 is made up of 17 amino acids. Germline trimming cut 7 bases from V and 5 bases from J; bases unmatched to any gene: 20. The CDR3 sequence is CASTPTRGGRGNHEQYF. The DNA for the CDR3 is TGTGCCAGCACCCCTACCCGTGGCGGGAGAGGTAACCACGAGCAGTACTTC. The full variable domain, rest sourced from reference TRBV28 and TRBJ2-7, is DVKVTQSSRYLVKRTGEKVFLECVQDMDHENMFWYRQDPGLGLRLIYFSYDVKMKEKGDIPEGYSVSREKKERFSLILESASTNQTSMYLCASTPTRGGRGNHEQYFGPGTRLTVT.

This clonotype was recorded many times. The chain carries TRBV4-2 and TRBJ2-3; D not resolved. V shed 4 bases and J shed 0 bases, with 14 bases lying between them. The CDR3 covers 16 residues. Per the germline V gene, CDR1 is LGHNA and CDR2 is YNFKEQ. The CDR3 region is CASSPGVGPSTDTQYF. The CDR3 DNA reads as TGTGCCAGCAGCCCCGGTGTTGGTCCTAGCACAGATACGCAGTATTTT.

This clonotype was counted at least ten times. The chain couples TRBV27 to TRBJ1-1; TRBD1 is a possible D gene (5 bases). Deletions cut 3 bases from V and 2 bases from J, with 10 bases between. Germline V gives CDR1 MNHEY, CDR2 SMNVEV (reference sequence). The CDR3 consists of 14 residues. Written as DNA, the CDR3 is TGTGCCAGCAGTTTGACCAGGGTTAACACTGAAGCTTTCTTT. This codes for CASSLTRVNTEAFF.

This clonotype has more than one count but fewer than ten. The chain joins TRBV6-1 to TRBJ1-2; D not resolved. Trimming shortened V by 8 bases and J by 4 bases, and 11 bases separated the two germline ends. From germline, CDR1 is MNHNS and CDR2 SASEGT. The length of the CDR3 is 12 residues. CDR3 in DNA: TGTGCCAGCTTGGGCAGGCCCTATGGCTACACCTTC. It encodes CASLGRPYGYTF.

This clonotype has a count of ten or more. The V call is TRBV20-1, the J call TRBJ1-1; D unclear. Germline V CDR1 and CDR2: DFQATT, SNEGSKA (reference sequence). The CDR3 totals 11 residues. Here the CDR3 reads CRTYRNTEAFF. The DNA for the CDR3 is TGCAGGACATACCGGAACACTGAAGCTTTCTTT.

This clonotype showed up many times. The rearrangement links TRBV13 to TRBJ1-2, with D tentatively TRBD1 (5 bases). Trimming took off 3 bases at V and 4 bases at J, with 12 bases between the two ends. The CDR3 is made up of 14 amino acids. Germline V gene data show CDR1 as PRHDT and CDR2 as FYEKMQ (reference sequence). This CDR3 is CASSLRQGFYGYTF. CDR3 nucleotide sequence: TGTGCCAGCAGCTTGCGTCAGGGCTTCTATGGCTACACCTTC.

The rearrangement joins TRBV7-9 to TRBJ1-3, with D uncertain. From germline, CDR1 is SEHNR and CDR2 FQNEAQ (reference sequence). V was clipped by 10 bases and J by 3 bases, with 13 bases between them. CDR3 length: 13 residues. CDR3 loop: CATQSVFGNTIYF. CDR3 sequence (DNA): TGTGCCACCCAGTCCGTTTTTGGAAACACCATATATTTT.

This clonotype came up many times. J is TRBJ1-1 and V is TRBV6-1; 8 bases are shared with TRBD1. With 5 bases clipped from V and 0 bases from J, the junction kept 8 bases outside the gene matches. This CDR3 has 16 residues. Germline V gene lookup returns CDR1 MNHNS and CDR2 SASEGT. The DNA of the CDR3 is TGTGCCAGCAGTCCCAACCGGGACAGGATGAACACTGAAGCTTTCTTT. Its protein product is CASSPNRDRMNTEAFF.

Points on this clonotype: The CDR3 end shows no conserved phenylalanine or tryptophan, and so a read error is likely. The CDR3 nucleotides read TGTGCCAGCAGCTTGGGCTTACCGGGACAGGGGACCTACGAGCAGTACTCC. Its protein is CASSLGLPGQGTYEQYS. The chain employs TRBV5-4 and TRBJ2-7, with 10 bases that match TRBD1. This CDR3 spans 17 amino acids. CDR1 is SGHNT, CDR2 YYREEE, per germline (reference sequence). The J segment lost 2 bases and the V segment lost 0 bases, leaving 8 bases of the junction unmatched.

This clonotype appeared many times. This chain uses TRBV6-5 with TRBJ2-7; TRBD1 matches at 10 bases. In germline, CDR1 is MNHEY, CDR2 SVGAGI. V was pared by 5 bases and J by 7 bases, with 11 bases of the junction left unmatched. This CDR3 contains 15 residues. The CDR3 bases are TGTGCCAGCAGTATCCTCGGGACAGGGGAAGGTGAGCAGTACTTC. It encodes CASSILGTGEGEQYF.

With regard to this clonotype: Being one base from a much bigger clone, this may be a read error. This chain connects TRBV6-1 to TRBJ1-1; TRBD1 matches 7 bases. In germline, CDR1 is MNHNS, CDR2 SASEGT. The CDR3 totals 15 residues. In nucleotides, the CDR3 is TGTGCCAGCAGGGGCACAGGGGCATTGAACACTGATGCTTTCTTT. It yields the protein CASRGTGALNTDAFF.

The CDR3 reads CAWRTGTGAYEQYF. The CDR3 DNA reads as TGTGCCTGGCGCACCGGGACAGGCGCCTACGAGCAGTACTTC. The chain is built from TRBV30 and TRBJ2-7; TRBD1 matches at 8 bases. Trimming cost V 5 bases and J 2 bases; bases outside gene matches: 8. The CDR3 consists of 14 residues. Looked up from germline, CDR1 is GTSNPN and CDR2 is SVGIG (reference sequence). Full variable domain (outside the CDR3, taken from reference TRBV30 and TRBJ2-7): SQTIHQWPATLVQPVGSPLSLECTVEGTSNPNLYWYRQAAGRGLQLLFYSVGIGQISSEVPQNLSASRPQDRQFILSSKKLLLSDSGFYLCAWRTGTGAYEQYFGPGTRLTVT.

This clonotype has ten or more counts. The V call is TRBV6-5, the J call TRBJ1-2, with D perhaps TRBD1 (6 bases). The germline V gene encodes CDR1 MNHEY and CDR2 SVGAGI. The CDR3 is made up of 14 amino acids. Trimming removed 2 bases at V and 2 bases at J, with 9 bases between. CDR3 coding DNA: TGTGCCAGCAGTTACCAGGGGCTCAACTATGGCTACACCTTC. Its protein is CASSYQGLNYGYTF.

This clonotype was seen at least ten times. V and J are TRBV27 and TRBJ2-5; 9 nucleotides line up with TRBD2. Trimming removed 5 bases from V and 5 bases from J; junction bases left unmatched: 9. This CDR3 is built from 15 residues. Germline V gene lookup returns CDR1 MNHEY and CDR2 SMNVEV (reference sequence). CDR3 protein: CASSPPSGGRETQYF. The CDR3 DNA reads TGTGCCAGCAGTCCCCCCAGCGGGGGGCGGGAGACCCAGTACTTC.

This clonotype was observed a handful of times. The chain employs TRBV7-2 and TRBJ2-5; the D gene is possibly TRBD1 (5 bases). Between the trimmed V and J ends, which lost 1 base and 9 bases, there was a span of 12 bases. Germline V CDR1 and CDR2: SGHTA, FQGNSA. The CDR3 contains 13 residues. The CDR3 DNA reads TGTGCCAGCAGCTTAGAGTCAGGGCAGCCCCAGTACTTC. Amino acid sequence: CASSLESGQPQYF.

This clonotype was seen ten or more times. The chain has TRBV29-1 and TRBJ1-2; D may be TRBD1 (5 bases). CDR1 is SQVTM and CDR2 is ANQGSEA in the germline V gene. The CDR3 is 13 amino acids. The V and J ends lost 3 bases and 8 bases respectively, with 16 bases between them. The CDR3: CSVDFLGERGYTF. Written as DNA, the CDR3 is TGCAGCGTTGACTTTCTGGGGGAAAGGGGCTACACCTTC. Complete variable domain (other parts from reference TRBV29-1 and TRBJ1-2): SAVISQKPSRDICQRGTSLTIQCQVDSQVTMMFWYRQQPGQSLTLIATANQGSEATYESGFVIDKFPISRPNLTFSTLTVSNMSPEDSSIYLCSVDFLGERGYTFGSGTRLTVV.

This clonotype has ten or more counts. CDR3 residues: CAITGEGTYEQYF. The CDR3 DNA reads as TGTGCCATCACAGGGGAAGGGACCTACGAGCAGTACTTC. The rearrangement joins TRBV10-3 to TRBJ2-7; TRBD1 is a possible D gene (6 bases). This CDR3 comprises 13 residues. Germline values: CDR1 ENHRY, CDR2 SYGVKD. V gave up 7 bases and J gave up 2 bases, with 12 bases separating them.

The V call is TRBV9, the J call TRBJ2-5; the match to TRBD2 covers 11 bases. The trim removed 3 bases at V and 2 bases at J, leaving 3 bases unmatched. Per the germline V gene, CDR1 is SGDLS and CDR2 is YYNGEE. This CDR3 region has 15 residues. The CDR3 loop reads CASSAGLAVQETQYF. The CDR3 DNA follows: TGTGCCAGCAGCGCGGGACTAGCGGTACAAGAGACCCAGTACTTC.

Worth noting for this clonotype: Given a much more abundant clone one base away, this may be a read error. This sequence joins TRBV2 and TRBJ2-5; D gene unclear. The CDR3 runs 11 residues. Looked up from germline, CDR1 is SNHLY and CDR2 is FYNNEI. V lost 6 bases to trimming and J lost 3 bases, with 5 bases between them. CDR3 protein: CASRKEETQYF. Written as DNA, the CDR3 is TGTGCCAGCAGAAAGGAAGAGACCCAGTACTTC.

This clonotype was counted ten times or more. The genes are TRBV12-3 or TRBV12-4 and TRBJ1-5, with D tentatively TRBD1 (6 bases). The CDR3 spans 14 residues. The ends were cut back, 5 bases at V and 3 bases at J, with 11 bases in the middle. The chain's CDR3 is CASSLGHFNQPQHF. As DNA, the CDR3 is TGTGCCAGCAGTCTGGGACATTTCAATCAGCCCCAGCATTTT.

This clonotype was recorded many times. The V and J genes are TRBV28 and TRBJ2-7, with TRBD1 matching 7 bases. The CDR3 loop spans 13 amino acids. CDR1 and CDR2 (germline): MDHEN, SYDVKM. Trimming at V came to 7 bases and at J to 5 bases, leaving 8 bases not matched to a gene. The CDR3 reads CASTPTGTHEQYF. The CDR3 nucleotides are TGTGCCAGCACCCCGACAGGGACCCACGAGCAGTACTTC.

There are many counts of this clonotype. This chain connects TRBV6-5 to TRBJ2-2; D call uncertain. Germline assignment: CDR1 MNHEY and CDR2 SVGAGI. Trimming cost V 2 bases and J 6 bases, with 7 bases left between them. This CDR3 is 13 amino acids long. DNA for the CDR3: TGTGCCAGCAGTTACGCTCTTGCCGGGGAGCTGTTTTTT. It is translated as CASSYALAGELFF.

The rearrangement links TRBV9 to TRBJ1-1, with D uncertain. The CDR3 runs 14 residues. Germline CDR1 is SGDLS and CDR2 is YYNGEE. The V and J ends lost 0 bases and 3 bases respectively, with 9 bases between them. The CDR3 loop is CASSVVNSDTEAFF. The CDR3 coding sequence is TGTGCCAGCAGCGTAGTTAACAGCGACACTGAAGCTTTCTTT.

This clonotype was observed a handful of times. The chain links TRBV6-1 to TRBJ1-1, with TRBD1 as a possible D gene (6 bases). Germline CDR1 MNHNS, CDR2 SASEGT. The germline V and J ends were trimmed by 4 bases and 7 bases, with 13 bases remaining between them. This CDR3 is built from 13 residues. CDR3 bases: TGTGCCAGCAGTGCCGGGACAATACTTGAAGCTTTCTTT. Translated: CASSAGTILEAFF.

This clonotype was seen a handful of times. This chain connects TRBV4-2 to TRBJ1-2; no clear D. This CDR3 has 16 residues. Germline CDR1 reads LGHNA; CDR2 reads YNFKEQ. Trimming left V 0 bases short and J 0 bases short, with 11 bases between. The CDR3 loop reads CASSQETQQANYGYTF. Written as DNA, the CDR3 is TGTGCCAGCAGCCAAGAAACTCAACAAGCTAACTATGGCTACACCTTC.

This clonotype has ten or more counts. This rearrangement joins TRBV12-3 or TRBV12-4 to TRBJ1-2, with D perhaps TRBD1 (6 bases). The V and J ends lost 5 bases and 7 bases respectively, with 11 bases between them. This CDR3 has 12 residues. For the CDR3, the DNA is TGTGCCAGCAGTCCAGGGGATTCTGGCTACACCTTC. This translates into CASSPGDSGYTF.

There are a few counts of this clonotype. The genes are TRBV7-2 and TRBJ2-3; no clear D. Per germline, CDR1 SGHTA and CDR2 FQGNSA. The CDR3 consists of 13 residues. The germline V and J ends were trimmed by 3 bases and 5 bases, with 9 bases remaining between them. CDR3 loop: CASSFVGGDTQYF. The CDR3 DNA reads as TGTGCCAGCAGCTTTGTAGGCGGAGATACGCAGTATTTT.

This clonotype was detected ten times or more. The chain is built from TRBV2 and TRBJ1-2; the D gene is possibly TRBD1 (5 bases). The CDR3 spans 14 residues. V shed 2 bases and J shed 8 bases, with 15 bases lying between them. Germline V lookup: CDR1 SNHLY, CDR2 FYNNEI. CDR3 bases: TGTGCCAGCAGTGAAACGACTACCGGGGCGGGCTACACCTTC. Translation gives CASSETTTGAGYTF.

Ten or more counts support this clonotype. The gene calls are TRBV12-3 or TRBV12-4 and TRBJ1-1, with D unclear. This CDR3 is built from 12 residues. V was shortened by 3 bases and J by 6 bases, with 8 bases between the two germline ends. CDR3 residues: CASSFSSSEAFF. The CDR3 nucleotides are TGTGCCAGCAGTTTCTCTAGTTCTGAAGCTTTCTTT.

The chain carries TRBV30 and TRBJ2-7; D unresolved. The CDR3 spans 13 residues. CDR1 is GTSNPN, CDR2 SVGIG, per germline (reference sequence). The V and J ends lost 0 bases and 2 bases respectively, with 8 bases between them. The CDR3 is CAWSVSDPYEQYF. CDR3 DNA: TGTGCCTGGAGTGTAAGTGACCCCTACGAGCAGTACTTC. Drawing the rest from reference TRBV30 and TRBJ2-7, the complete variable domain is SQTIHQWPATLVQPVGSPLSLECTVEGTSNPNLYWYRQAAGRGLQLLFYSVGIGQISSEVPQNLSASRPQDRQFILSSKKLLLSDSGFYLCAWSVSDPYEQYFGPGTRLTVT.